The 20 T cell receptor beta chains listed next were all sequenced from one sample in a study of blood T cells in healthy people across ages. A second PCR of roughly 7 to 11 cycles used a sample-barcoded 5' primer and a J-beta primer mix. A single record per CDR3 protein comes from TCRdb applying MiXCR to the 5' RACE reads. The data hold about 760,000 distinct CDR3 sequences, with about 25% observed a single time. The same sample was also used in a study of T cells of mothers and their children.

Source material: blood. Receptor source: a boy under 18 in good health.

This clonotype was detected many times. V and J are TRBV9 and TRBJ2-3; D is perhaps TRBD1 or TRBD2 (6 bases each). The V gene's germline CDR1 is SGDLS and CDR2 YYNGEE. The CDR3 extends over 15 amino acids. The ends were cut back, 4 bases at V and 6 bases at J, with 18 bases in the middle. CDR3 in amino acids: CASSFTGTRGDTQYF. The CDR3 nucleotides read TGTGCCAGCAGCTTCACCGGGACACGGGGGGATACGCAGTATTTT.

This clonotype was seen a handful of times. This rearrangement joins TRBV7-9 to TRBJ2-5; 9 bases line up with TRBD2. With the DNA end fitting TRBJ2-7 better, the J assignment may be wrong. The V gene's germline CDR1 is SEHNR and CDR2 FQNEAQ (reference sequence). CDR3 length: 15 residues. DNA for the CDR3: TGTGCCAGCAGCCAGCCGCGGGGGGGCCTCGACGAGCAGTACTTC. This gives the protein CASSQPRGGLDEQYF.

There are a few counts of this clonotype. CDR3 loop: CASTNGALYEQYF. The CDR3 nucleotides read TGTGCCAGCACCAACGGGGCCCTCTACGAGCAGTACTTC. This chain joins TRBV12-3 or TRBV12-4 and TRBJ2-7; either TRBD1 or TRBD2 may fit D (5 bases each). Between the trimmed V and J ends, which lost 7 bases and 3 bases, there was a span of 13 bases. The CDR3 is 13 amino acids.

This chain links TRBV2 with TRBJ2-5, with D perhaps TRBD2 (6 bases). The DNA matches TRBJ2-7 better at its end, which makes the J call doubtful. Germline values: CDR1 SNHLY, CDR2 FYNNEI. The CDR3 loop spans 15 amino acids. Written as DNA, the CDR3 is TGTGCCAACAAAACGAGTAGCGGACTATCCTACGAGCAGTACTTC. Amino acid sequence: CANKTSSGLSYEQYF.

The chain joins TRBV11-2 to TRBJ1-1; D ambiguous. This CDR3 spans 14 amino acids. CDR1 SGHAT and CDR2 FQNNGV come from the germline V gene. Deletions cut 5 bases from V and 6 bases from J, with 16 bases between. The CDR3 region is CASSGPRAPAEAFF. DNA of the CDR3: TGTGCCAGCAGCGGACCTCGGGCTCCAGCTGAAGCTTTCTTT.

J is TRBJ2-5 and V is TRBV7-9; no firm D call. CDR1 and CDR2 from the germline V gene are SEHNR and FQNEAQ (reference sequence). The CDR3 has 15 residues. Deletions cut 0 bases from V and 2 bases from J, with 10 bases between. The CDR3 sequence is CASSLAEAAQETQYF. The CDR3 nucleotides read TGTGCCAGCAGCTTAGCGGAAGCAGCTCAAGAGACCCAGTACTTC.

In its sample, this clonotype was seen a few times. The CDR3 region has the DNA TGTGCCAGCAGTAAAGTTACCGATAGGGACACTCTTGAGCAGTTCTTC. Its protein product is CASSKVTDRDTLEQFF. This chain links TRBV21-1 with TRBJ2-5; the table's D call, TRBD1, was not checked against the DNA. The J call may be mistaken, given a closer DNA end match to TRBJ2-1. TRBV21-1 is a pseudogene. This CDR3 contains 16 residues.

The chain carries TRBV29-1 and TRBJ1-1; no clear D. Germline assignment: CDR1 SQVTM and CDR2 ANQGSEA. V lost 6 bases and J lost 4, with 12 bases in between. The length of the CDR3 is 12 residues. The CDR3 bases are TGCAGCGTAAAAAGACCTGGCACTGAAGCTTTCTTT. Protein sequence: CSVKRPGTEAFF.

This clonotype was detected a few times. CDR3 amino acids: CSVESYYEQYF. The CDR3 DNA reads as TGCAGCGTTGAGTCTTACTACGAGCAGTACTTC. The rearrangement links TRBV29-1 to TRBJ2-7; D remains ambiguous. Germline V gene sequence: CDR1 SQVTM, CDR2 ANQGSEA. The CDR3 sequence is 11 residues long. The germline V and J ends were trimmed by 3 bases and 3 bases, with 6 bases remaining between them.

This clonotype was recorded a few times. The chain links TRBV29-1 to TRBJ1-1; no clear D gene. Trimming removed 5 bases at V and 2 bases at J, with 9 bases between. The CDR3 covers 12 residues. In germline, CDR1 is SQVTM, CDR2 ANQGSEA. DNA for the CDR3: TGCAGCGTTCTCCCAGATAACACTGAAGCTTTCTTT. Translated: CSVLPDNTEAFF.

This chain connects TRBV19 to TRBJ1-2; D is unclear. V shed 6 bases and J shed 2 bases, with 7 bases lying between them. The CDR3 runs 12 residues. Germline V lookup: CDR1 LNHDA, CDR2 SQIVND (reference sequence). CDR3 loop: CASRKENYGYTF. Written as DNA, the CDR3 is TGTGCCAGTAGAAAGGAAAACTATGGCTACACCTTC.

The rearrangement joins TRBV27 to TRBJ1-5; D uncertain. V lost 3 bases and J lost 0, with 9 bases in between. The CDR3 runs to 15 residues. Germline V gene sequence: CDR1 MNHEY, CDR2 SMNVEV (reference sequence). The CDR3 DNA reads TGTGCCAGCAGTTTGATGCGGAGTAGCAATCAGCCCCAGCATTTT. Its protein product is CASSLMRSSNQPQHF.

This clonotype was found a few times. This sequence joins TRBV4-1 and TRBJ2-5; tentatively, D is TRBD1 (6 bases). The end of the DNA fits TRBJ2-7 better, so the J call may be wrong. The CDR3 is made up of 15 amino acids. The germline V gene has CDR1 MGHRA and CDR2 YSYEKL. The CDR3 DNA follows: TGCGCCAGCAGCCAAGCAACAGGGAGTGGATACGAGCAGTACTTC. Translated: CASSQATGSGYEQYF.

This clonotype was recorded a few times. CDR3 DNA sequence: TGTGCCAGCAGCTTGAAACGGGGATTAAATCAGCCCCAGCATTTT. The encoded protein is CASSLKRGLNQPQHF. This chain links TRBV5-6 with TRBJ1-5; D is unresolved. Trimming cost V 1 base and J 4 bases, with 12 bases left between them. The CDR3 length is 15 residues. Germline values: CDR1 SGHDT, CDR2 YYEEEE.

The chain recombines TRBV20-1 with TRBJ2-7; 8 positions match TRBD1. This CDR3 has 14 amino acids. V was pared by 6 bases and J by 4 bases, with 11 bases of the junction left unmatched. Looked up from germline, CDR1 is DFQATT and CDR2 is SNEGSKA (reference sequence). CDR3 sequence: CSAASGTGSYEQYF. The CDR3 nucleotides read TGCAGTGCAGCGTCCGGGACAGGCTCATACGAGCAGTACTTC.

This clonotype was seen only a few times. V and J are TRBV7-9 and TRBJ1-1, with no clear D. The CDR3 extends over 15 amino acids. The V and J ends lost 4 bases and 1 base respectively, with 13 bases between them. Germline V lookup: CDR1 SEHNR, CDR2 FQNEAQ (reference sequence). The CDR3 loop is CASSSSRTGNTEAFF. The DNA for the CDR3 is TGTGCCAGCAGCTCTTCCCGGACTGGGAACACTGAAGCTTTCTTT.

V gene TRBV28 combines with J gene TRBJ1-2; D is ambiguous. Per the germline V gene, CDR1 is MDHEN and CDR2 is SYDVKM. The CDR3 is made up of 12 amino acids. Trimming shortened V by 7 bases and J by 6 bases, and 12 bases separated the two germline ends. The DNA of the CDR3 is TGTGCCAGCAACACCCACCCACATGGCTACACCTTC. Its protein is CASNTHPHGYTF.

Note on this clonotype: Mismatch with germline at one junction end may stem from a read error. The chain combines TRBV5-1 with TRBJ2-3; 7 bases are a match to TRBD1. Germline V lookup: CDR1 SGHRS, CDR2 YFSETQ. This CDR3 has 17 amino acids. The CDR3 loop is CASSLGPLTGDTDTQCF. In DNA, the CDR3 is TGCGCCAGCAGCTTGGGCCCTCTCACAGGGGACACAGATACGCAGTGTTTT. The full variable domain, completed using reference TRBV5-1 and TRBJ2-3, is KAGVTQTPRYLIKTRGQQVTLSCSPISGHRSVSWYQQTPGQGLQFLFEYFSETQRNKGNFPGRFSGRQFSNSRSEMNVSTLELGDSALYLCASSLGPLTGDTDTQCFGPGTRLTVL.

The rearrangement links TRBV5-4 to TRBJ2-7, with no clear D. This CDR3 region has 12 residues. V was pared by 0 bases and J by 6 bases, with 7 bases between. CDR1 and CDR2 (germline): SGHNT, YYREEE (reference sequence). CDR3 sequence: CASSLDGAEQYF. Here the CDR3 DNA reads TGTGCCAGCAGCTTGGATGGCGCCGAGCAGTACTTC.

V gene TRBV7-2 combines with J gene TRBJ2-1; TRBD2 matches at 11 bases. Germline CDR1 reads SGHTA; CDR2 reads FQGNSA. The CDR3 has 16 residues. V was clipped by 0 bases and J by 8 bases; unmatched bases: 6. Here the CDR3 DNA reads TGTGCCAGCAGCTTAGCGAATCTAGCGGGGGGCGATGAGCAGTTCTTC. Translation: CASSLANLAGGDEQFF.